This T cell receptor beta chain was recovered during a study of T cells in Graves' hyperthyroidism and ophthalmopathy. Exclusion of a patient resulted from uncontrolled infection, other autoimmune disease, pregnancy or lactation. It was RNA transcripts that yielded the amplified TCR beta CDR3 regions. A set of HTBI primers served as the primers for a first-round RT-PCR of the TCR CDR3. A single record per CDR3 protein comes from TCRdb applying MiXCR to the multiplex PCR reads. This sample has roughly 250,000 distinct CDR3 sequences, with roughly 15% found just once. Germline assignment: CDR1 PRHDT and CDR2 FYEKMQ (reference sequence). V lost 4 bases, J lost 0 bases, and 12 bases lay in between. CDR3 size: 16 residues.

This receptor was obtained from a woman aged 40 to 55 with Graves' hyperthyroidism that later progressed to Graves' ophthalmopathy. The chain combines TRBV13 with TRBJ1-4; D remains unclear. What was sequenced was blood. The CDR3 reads CASSSRQAATNEKLFF. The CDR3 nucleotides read TGTGCCAGCAGCTCGCGGCAGGCTGCAACTAATGAAAAACTGTTTTTT.